This is a list of T cell receptor beta chains from one sample in a study of post-analysis software for immune sequencing data. TCRdb re-called the PCR reads through MiXCR, storing one row per CDR3 protein. Of about 160,000 distinct CDR3 sequences in the sample, 36% are singletons; the top ten hold about 26%. This specimen was blood, taken after autologous hematopoietic stem cell transplantation. All receptors derive from a girl under 18 with multiple sclerosis. Each CDR3 is given with its conserved first and last residue. D genes are given only for firm matches. For some rows the clone size is stated as once, few or many, or as a class when expanded; others skip it.

V: TRBV30
D: TRBD2
J: TRBJ2-7
size: -
DNA: TGTGCCTGGAGTAATATCTGGGCTAGCGGGAGTTACGAGCAGTACTTC
CDR3: CAWSNIWASGSYEQYF

V: TRBV7-2
D: -
J: TRBJ2-5
size: -
DNA: TGTGCCAGCAGCCGGACTATCTCTAGAGAGACCCAGTACTTC
CDR3: CASSRTISRETQYF

V: TRBV20-1
D: TRBD1
J: TRBJ1-1
size: few
DNA: TGCAGTGCTACCCTGGAGGGGGCTAACACTGAAGCTTTCTTT
CDR3: CSATLEGANTEAFF

V: TRBV20-1
D: TRBD2
J: TRBJ2-7
size: few
DNA: TGCAGTGCTAGGGAGCTAGCGGGAGTCGAGCAGTACTTC
CDR3: CSARELAGVEQYF

V: TRBV27
D: -
J: TRBJ2-1
size: few
DNA: TGTGCCAGCAGACGCCCGGACAAGTACAATGAGCAGTTCTTC
CDR3: CASRRPDKYNEQFF

V: TRBV28
D: -
J: TRBJ2-2
size: -
DNA: TGTGCCAGCAAATACGCCTTAAACACCGGGGAGCTGTTTTTT
CDR3: CASKYALNTGELFF

V: TRBV29-1
D: -
J: TRBJ1-1
size: many
DNA: TGCAGCGTTGAAGCCCCTACTGTCAGTGCCCTTGAGGCTTTCTTT
CDR3: CSVEAPTVSALEAFF

V: TRBV7-9
D: -
J: TRBJ1-1
size: -
DNA: TGTGCCAGCAGCTTCTCACAGACCCTGAACACTGAAGCTTTCTTT
CDR3: CASSFSQTLNTEAFF

V: TRBV6-5
D: -
J: TRBJ1-1
size: few
DNA: TGTGCCAGCAGTTACTCGAACTCCCAGAACACTGAAGCTTTCTTT
CDR3: CASSYSNSQNTEAFF

V: TRBV7-2
D: -
J: TRBJ2-7
size: -
DNA: TGTGCCAGCAGCTTAGCTACGGGGGAGCAGTACTTC
CDR3: CASSLATGEQYF

V: TRBV5-1
D: TRBD1
J: TRBJ2-7
size: many
DNA: TGCGCCAGCAGCCCGACAGGGATTCCCTACCCCTACGAGCAGTACTTC
CDR3: CASSPTGIPYPYEQYF

V: TRBV12-3/TRBV12-4
D: -
J: TRBJ2-3
size: -
DNA: TGTGCCAGCAGTTTGGGCCGCTCGACAGATACGCAGTATTTT
CDR3: CASSLGRSTDTQYF

V: TRBV20-1
D: TRBD2
J: TRBJ2-7
size: -
DNA: TGCAGTGCTAGCCCCGGGACTAGCGGATACGAGCAGTACTTC
CDR3: CSASPGTSGYEQYF

V: TRBV20-1
D: -
J: TRBJ1-2
size: few
DNA: TGCAGTGCTAGGGAGAACAGCTATGGCTACACCTTC
CDR3: CSARENSYGYTF

V: TRBV4-1
D: TRBD2
J: TRBJ2-1
size: -
DNA: TGCGCCAGCAGCCAAATGAGTAGCGGGAGGGAGTCCTACAATGAGCAGTTCTTC
CDR3: CASSQMSSGRESYNEQFF

V: TRBV7-6
D: TRBD2
J: TRBJ2-1
size: many
DNA: TGTGCCAGCAGCTTATTTAGCGGGAGGACGTACAATGAGCAGTTCTTC
CDR3: CASSLFSGRTYNEQFF

V: TRBV7-8
D: TRBD2
J: TRBJ2-1
size: -
DNA: TGTGCCAGCAGCCACGGGACTAGCGGGAGTGGCGATGAGCAGTTCTTC
CDR3: CASSHGTSGSGDEQFF

V: TRBV14
D: -
J: TRBJ1-1
size: -
DNA: TGTGCCAGCAGCCAAGATTGGGACACTGAAGCTTTCTTT
CDR3: CASSQDWDTEAFF

V: TRBV29-1
D: TRBD2
J: TRBJ2-1
size: -
DNA: TGCAGCGTTGGGGCTAGCGGGAGCAATGAGCAGTGCTTC
CDR3: CSVGASGSNEQCF

V: TRBV12-3/TRBV12-4
D: -
J: TRBJ1-2
size: many
DNA: TGTGCCAGCAGCCCCGGGGGGCCTGGCTACACCTTC
CDR3: CASSPGGPGYTF

V: TRBV7-9
D: TRBD1
J: TRBJ2-5
size: -
DNA: TGTGCCAGCAGCTTCACAGGGGTGGGGGAGACCCAGTACTTC
CDR3: CASSFTGVGETQYF

V: TRBV13
D: TRBD2
J: TRBJ2-7
size: few
DNA: TGTGCCAGCGGACACGGGACTAGGCCCTACGAGCAGTACTTC
CDR3: CASGHGTRPYEQYF